This T cell receptor (beta chain) was retrieved from a study of blood T cell repertoires in COVID-19. Study-level information: The United States, Italy and Spain supplied acute and convalescent COVID-19 samples. The cDNA or gDNA used as material had been derived from T cells, B-cell-depleted T cells, or PBMCs.

Methods used by the authors: From reference gene primer amplification, estimates of nucleated cell counts were derived. The repertoire was sequenced with immunoSEQ multiplex PCR; TCRdb's copy has only in-frame clones and lacks some. D and trimming come from the DNA, and the V and J calls and clone size come from that table. Of some 98,000 clones listed, around 83% are singletons. With 0 bases removed from V and 1 base from J, the gap between germline ends came to 3 bases. The V gene's germline CDR1 is LNHNV and CDR2 YYDKDF (reference sequence). The CDR3 runs to 13 residues. The clonotype comes from a man in his sixties with acute or convalescent COVID-19. The chain recombines TRBV15 with TRBJ1-1; D not resolved. The sequenced sample consisted of peripheral blood. The CDR3 DNA reads TGTGCCACCAGCAGAGACAGGAACACTGAAGCTTTCTTT. Residues: CATSRDRNTEAFF.